These T cell receptor beta chains were read from a single sample in a study of tumor-infiltrating lymphocytes in primary liver carcinoma. One entry per CDR3 protein results from TCRdb running MiXCR on the multiplex PCR reads. The sample shows around 100,000 distinct CDR3 sequences, over 55% of them seen only once. Sequenced sample: liver tumor tissue from sampling region 5. The receptor source for this set is a woman aged 55-70 years with primary liver carcinoma and hepatitis B virus infection. The conserved cysteine and the conserved F or W are not part of the CDR3 here. Clone size is stated in some rows and not others, as once, few, many or a class when expanded.

V gene	J gene	clone size	CDR3 protein
TRBV11-2	TRBJ1-2	-	ASGVEPTDYGYT
TRBV20-1	TRBJ1-1	-	SARRDRGLTEAF
TRBV25-1	TRBJ2-7	many	ASSSSSYEQY
TRBV5-6	TRBJ2-6	many	ASSSTPGLGKTSGANVLT
TRBV30	TRBJ1-2	-	AWSVQWGRYT
TRBV11-2	TRBJ2-3	-	VSSLAMGRRNTDTQY
TRBV6-1	TRBJ2-1	-	ASSHGLRQDYNEQL
TRBV4-1	TRBJ1-2	many	ASSHTGTRNYGYT
TRBV11-2	TRBJ2-7	many	AGSHGTTSYEQY
TRBV6-6	TRBJ2-1	once	ASSYSGAEKL
TRBV21-1	TRBJ1-5	-	ASSKAMDRDVVANQPQH
TRBV4-2	TRBJ2-5	-	ASSQDPRQGETQY
TRBV4-2	TRBJ2-7	-	ASSRASGGEQY
TRBV30	TRBJ1-2	few	ARFAFSSGQRNYGYT
TRBV28	TRBJ2-1	few	ASSSRGLAGGGSYNEQF
TRBV30	TRBJ2-5	few	AWSVVGTAGWTQY
TRBV28	TRBJ1-5	many	ASSPLAGGQPQH
TRBV12-3/TRBV12-4	TRBJ2-3	once	ASSSGAGTDTQY